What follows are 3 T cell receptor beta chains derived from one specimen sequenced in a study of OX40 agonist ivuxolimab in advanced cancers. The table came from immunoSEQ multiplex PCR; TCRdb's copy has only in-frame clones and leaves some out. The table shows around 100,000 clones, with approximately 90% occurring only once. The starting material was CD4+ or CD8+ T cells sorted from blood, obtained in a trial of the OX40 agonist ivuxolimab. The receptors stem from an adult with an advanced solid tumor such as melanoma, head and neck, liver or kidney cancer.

The CDR3 region is CASSATGVREKLFF. DNA for the CDR3: TGTGCCAGCAGCGCGACAGGGGTGCGAGAAAAACTGTTTTTT. The chain joins TRBV9 to TRBJ1-4, with 8 bases aligning to TRBD1. V was clipped by 3 bases and J by 8 bases; unmatched bases: 6. The CDR3 is 14 residues long. The germline gives CDR1 SGDLS, CDR2 YYNGEE.

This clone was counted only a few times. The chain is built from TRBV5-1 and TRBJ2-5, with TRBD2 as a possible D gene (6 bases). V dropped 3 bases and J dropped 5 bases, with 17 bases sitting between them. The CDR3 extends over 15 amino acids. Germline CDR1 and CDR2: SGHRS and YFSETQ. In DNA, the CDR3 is TGCGCCAGCAGCTGGATGACTAGTTCTACTGAGACCCAGTACTTC. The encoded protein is CASSWMTSSTETQYF.

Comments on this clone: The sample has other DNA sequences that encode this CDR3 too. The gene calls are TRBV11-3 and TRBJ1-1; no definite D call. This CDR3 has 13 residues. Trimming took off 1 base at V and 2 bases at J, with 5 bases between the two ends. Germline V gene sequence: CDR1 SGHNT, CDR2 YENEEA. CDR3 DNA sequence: TGTGCCAGCAGCTTAGGGGGAAACACTGAAGCTTTCTTT. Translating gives CASSLGGNTEAFF.